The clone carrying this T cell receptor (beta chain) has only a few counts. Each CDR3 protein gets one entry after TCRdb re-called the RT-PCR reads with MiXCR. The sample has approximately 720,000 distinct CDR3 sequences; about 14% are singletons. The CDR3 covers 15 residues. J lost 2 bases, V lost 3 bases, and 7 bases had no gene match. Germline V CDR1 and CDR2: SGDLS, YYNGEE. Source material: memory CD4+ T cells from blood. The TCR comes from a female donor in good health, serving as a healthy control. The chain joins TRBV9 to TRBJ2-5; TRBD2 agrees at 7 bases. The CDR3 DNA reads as TGTGCCAGCAGCGCCGGCTCGGGACTACAAGAGACCCAGTACTTC. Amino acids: CASSAGSGLQETQYF.